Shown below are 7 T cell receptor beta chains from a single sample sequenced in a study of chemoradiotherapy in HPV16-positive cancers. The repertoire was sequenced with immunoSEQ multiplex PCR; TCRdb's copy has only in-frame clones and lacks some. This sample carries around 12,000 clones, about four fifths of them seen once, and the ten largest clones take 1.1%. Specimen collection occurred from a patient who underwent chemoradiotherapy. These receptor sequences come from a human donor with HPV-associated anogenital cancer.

CDR3 sequence: CASRLQDYEQYF. In nucleotides, the CDR3 is TGTGCCAGCCGCCTACAAGACTACGAGCAGTACTTC. The chain has TRBV2 and TRBJ2-7; D not resolved. Germline lookup yields CDR1 SNHLY and CDR2 FYNNEI. Trimming cost V 8 bases and J 3 bases, with 11 bases left between them. The CDR3 loop spans 12 amino acids.

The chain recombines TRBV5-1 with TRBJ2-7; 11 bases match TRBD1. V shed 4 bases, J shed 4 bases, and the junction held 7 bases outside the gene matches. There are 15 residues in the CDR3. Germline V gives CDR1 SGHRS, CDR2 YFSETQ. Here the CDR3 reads CASSDRDRGSYEQYF. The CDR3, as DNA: TGCGCCAGCAGCGACCGGGACAGGGGGTCTTACGAGCAGTACTTC. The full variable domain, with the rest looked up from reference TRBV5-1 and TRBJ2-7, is KAGVTQTPRYLIKTRGQQVTLSCSPISGHRSVSWYQQTPGQGLQFLFEYFSETQRNKGNFPGRFSGRQFSNSRSEMNVSTLELGDSALYLCASSDRDRGSYEQYFGPGTRLTVT.

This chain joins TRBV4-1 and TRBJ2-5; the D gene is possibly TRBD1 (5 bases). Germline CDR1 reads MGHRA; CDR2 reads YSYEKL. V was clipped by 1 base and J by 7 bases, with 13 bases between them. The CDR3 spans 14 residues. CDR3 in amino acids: CASSQGQGPGTQYF. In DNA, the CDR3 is TGCGCCAGCAGCCAAGGTCAGGGCCCCGGGACCCAGTACTTC.

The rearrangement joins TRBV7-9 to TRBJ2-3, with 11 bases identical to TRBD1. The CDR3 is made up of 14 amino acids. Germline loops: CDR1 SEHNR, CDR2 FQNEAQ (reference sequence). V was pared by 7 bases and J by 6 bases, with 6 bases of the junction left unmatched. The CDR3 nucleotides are TGTGCCAGCAAGGGACAGGGGGAAACGGATACGCAGTATTTT. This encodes CASKGQGETDTQYF.

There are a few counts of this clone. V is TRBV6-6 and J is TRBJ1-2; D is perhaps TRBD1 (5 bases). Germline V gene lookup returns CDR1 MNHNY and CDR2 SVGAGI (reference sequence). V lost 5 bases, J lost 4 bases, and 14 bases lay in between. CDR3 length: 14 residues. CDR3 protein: CASSQKDGGYGYTF. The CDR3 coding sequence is TGTGCCAGCAGTCAAAAGGACGGGGGCTATGGCTACACCTTC.

CDR3 bases: TGTGCCAGTAGTATTGGGGACAGTGCCTACGAGCAGTACTTC. Protein sequence: CASSIGDSAYEQYF. The chain recombines TRBV19 with TRBJ2-7; TRBD1 agrees at 7 bases. This CDR3 is built from 14 residues. J gave up 2 bases and V 3 bases, and 4 bases lay outside the gene matches. CDR1 LNHDA and CDR2 SQIVND come from the germline V gene (reference sequence). Full variable domain (outside the CDR3, taken from reference TRBV19 and TRBJ2-7): DGGITQSPKYLFRKEGQNVTLSCEQNLNHDAMYWYRQDPGQGLRLIYYSQIVNDFQKGDIAEGYSVSREKKESFPLTVTSAQKNPTAFYLCASSIGDSAYEQYFGPGTRLTVT.

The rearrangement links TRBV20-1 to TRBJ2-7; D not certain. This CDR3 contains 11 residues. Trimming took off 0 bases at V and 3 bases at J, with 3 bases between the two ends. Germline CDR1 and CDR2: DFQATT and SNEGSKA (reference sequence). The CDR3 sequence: CSARENYEQYF. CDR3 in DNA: TGCAGTGCTAGAGAAAACTACGAGCAGTACTTC.